This is a list of T cell receptor beta chains from one sample in a study of blood T cell repertoires in COVID-19. Assay: immunoSEQ multiplex PCR; the TCRdb copy retains only in-frame clones and omits some. This table has a few hundred thousand clones, around nine tenths appearing once. The material sequenced was peripheral blood. Every receptor here comes from a man aged 35-49 years who had recovered from COVID-19. Each CDR3 is given without its conserved first and last residue.

CDR3aa	v_gene	j_gene
ASSPGQGFNEKLF	TRBV5-1	TRBJ1-4
ASSPFGGSVEGYT	TRBV19	TRBJ1-2
ASSPDISEFSYNEQF	TRBV5-1	TRBJ2-1
ASSWGGDTGELF	TRBV7-3	TRBJ2-2
ATATGMHSPLH	TRBV6-6	TRBJ1-6
ASSPPRGSANTGELF	TRBV18	TRBJ2-2
ASSTRTSGGPLA	TRBV9	TRBJ2-4
ASMIGQDLGPQH	TRBV6-5	TRBJ1-5
ASSLVEGDTQY	TRBV5-1	TRBJ2-3
ASSTGTGYNYEQY	TRBV19	TRBJ2-7
ASSWERGGNNEQF	TRBV6-2/TRBV6-3	TRBJ2-1
ASSLVSIPYQQY	TRBV7-8	TRBJ2-7
ASSKGQGRVETQY	TRBV7-7	TRBJ2-5
ACGGQGANNQPQH	TRBV2	TRBJ1-5
ASSFQGSQETQY	TRBV5-1	TRBJ2-5
AWSTGLAGSNEQF	TRBV30	TRBJ2-1
SASTFGLAGGRDEQF	TRBV29-1	TRBJ2-1
ASSQERRRTITDTQY	TRBV4-2	TRBJ2-3
AWSGPGAALSGANVLT	TRBV30	TRBJ2-6
ASSAYQVVYEQY	TRBV18	TRBJ2-7